This T cell receptor (beta chain) was captured in a study of T cell changes during pregnancy in multiple sclerosis. From germline, CDR1 is SGHNT and CDR2 YYREEE (reference sequence). The CDR3 is 15 amino acids. V lost 0 bases, J lost 0 bases, and 2 bases stayed unmatched. Clones were sequenced by immunoSEQ multiplex PCR, and TCRdb holds only the in-frame ones, with some missing. The sample carries about 80,000 clones, 92% recorded once. The sequenced sample was peripheral blood, obtained before pregnancy. J is TRBJ1-1 and V is TRBV5-4, with TRBD1 identical over 7 bases. The TCR was taken from a female donor with multiple sclerosis, enrolled in a pregnancy study. The CDR3 DNA reads TGTGCCAGCAGCTTGGCGGGACAGATGAACACTGAAGCTTTCTTT. Amino acids: CASSLAGQMNTEAFF.